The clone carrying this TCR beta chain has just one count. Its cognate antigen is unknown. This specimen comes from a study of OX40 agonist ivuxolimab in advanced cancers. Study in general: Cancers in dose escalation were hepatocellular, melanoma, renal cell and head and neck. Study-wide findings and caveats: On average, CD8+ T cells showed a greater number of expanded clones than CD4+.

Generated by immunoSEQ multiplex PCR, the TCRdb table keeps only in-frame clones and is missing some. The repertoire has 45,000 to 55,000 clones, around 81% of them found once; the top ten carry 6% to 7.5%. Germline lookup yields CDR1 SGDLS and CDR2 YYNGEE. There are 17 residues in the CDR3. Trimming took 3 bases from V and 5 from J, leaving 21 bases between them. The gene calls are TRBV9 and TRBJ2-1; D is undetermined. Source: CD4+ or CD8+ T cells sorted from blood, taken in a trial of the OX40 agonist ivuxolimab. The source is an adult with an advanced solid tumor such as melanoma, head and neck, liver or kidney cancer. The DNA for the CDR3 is TGTGCCAGCAGCGGACAAGCAGTCGGGTCGTCCGACAATGAGCAGTTCTTC. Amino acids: CASSGQAVGSSDNEQFF.